The TCR beta chain under discussion was sequenced for a study of blood T cell repertoires in COVID-19. Study details: Specimens from acute and convalescent COVID-19 originated in the United States, Italy and Spain. The cDNA or gDNA used as material had been derived from T cells, B-cell-depleted T cells, or PBMCs.

Study processing details: Quantification of nucleated cells was approximated via reference gene primer amplification. Here immunoSEQ multiplex PCR was the method, and the copy in TCRdb shows in-frame clones only, minus some. V, J and clone size are those of that table, while D and trimming were read from the DNA. The sample includes about 77,000 clones, 75% to 90% of them seen just once. The CDR3 spans 14 residues. The V and J ends lost 3 bases and 7 bases respectively, with 13 bases between them. Germline V gene data show CDR1 as SGHAT and CDR2 as FQNNGV. The J gene is TRBJ2-1, the V gene TRBV11-2; no clear D. This TCR was sampled from a woman between 65 and 79 years old with acute or convalescent COVID-19. The sample taken for sequencing was peripheral blood. CDR3 sequence: CASSLQQSPNEQFF. CDR3 nucleotides: TGTGCCAGCAGCTTGCAACAGAGCCCAAATGAGCAGTTCTTC.